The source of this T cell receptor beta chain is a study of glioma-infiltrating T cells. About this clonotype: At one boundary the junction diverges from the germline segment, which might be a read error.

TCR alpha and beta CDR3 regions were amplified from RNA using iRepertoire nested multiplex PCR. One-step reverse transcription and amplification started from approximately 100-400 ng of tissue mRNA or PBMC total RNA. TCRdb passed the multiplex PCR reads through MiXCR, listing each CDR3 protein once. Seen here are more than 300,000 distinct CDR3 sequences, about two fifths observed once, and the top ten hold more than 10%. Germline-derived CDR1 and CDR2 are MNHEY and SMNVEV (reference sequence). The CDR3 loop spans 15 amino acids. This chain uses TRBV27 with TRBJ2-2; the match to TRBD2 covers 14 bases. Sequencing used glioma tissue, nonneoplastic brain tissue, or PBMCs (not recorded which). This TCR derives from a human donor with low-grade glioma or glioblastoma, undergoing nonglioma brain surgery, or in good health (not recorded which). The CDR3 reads CASIRGLAGVGEPFF. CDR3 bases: TGTGCCAGCATCCGGGGACTAGCGGGAGTCGGGGAGCCGTTTTTT.